These 22 T cell receptor beta chains were all obtained from the same sample, sequenced in a study of T cell repertoires in ileal Crohn's disease. The time point: neoterminal ileum biopsy at postoperative endoscopy, about 6 months after surgery. Repertoires were generated with immunoSEQ multiplex PCR, while TCRdb's copy carries only in-frame clones and drops some. The table lists about 62,000 clones, around 90% of them singletons. The sample taken for sequencing was ileal tissue. The receptors come from an adult with Crohn's disease.

The rearrangement joins TRBV5-6 to TRBJ1-5, with 7 bases identical to TRBD1. The V gene end was trimmed by 6 bases and the J gene end by 4 bases; junction bases not matched to a gene: 4. The CDR3 spans 13 residues. Germline-derived CDR1 and CDR2 are SGHDT and YYEEEE. This CDR3 reads CASTTGSNQPQHF. In DNA, the CDR3 is TGTGCCAGCACGACAGGGTCTAATCAGCCCCAGCATTTT.

This clone was counted between two and nine times. The V call is TRBV5-5, the J call TRBJ2-7; a weak D match, TRBD1 (6 bases). Trimming shortened V by 6 bases and J by 2 bases, and 15 bases separated the two germline ends. The CDR3 sequence is 14 residues long. In germline, CDR1 is SGHKS, CDR2 YYEKEE (reference sequence). CDR3 protein: CASNSSPGAYEQYF. Written as DNA, the CDR3 is TGTGCCAGCAACTCGAGTCCAGGGGCCTACGAGCAGTACTTC.

The V gene is TRBV4-3, the J gene TRBJ1-2; maybe TRBD1 (5 bases). V lost 3 bases and J 7 bases, leaving 24 bases between the germline ends. This CDR3 spans 17 amino acids. CDR1 LGHNA and CDR2 YSLEER come from the germline V gene. The CDR3 here is CASSHFELVGGETGYTF. In DNA, the CDR3 is TGCGCCAGCAGCCATTTTGAGTTGGTCGGGGGGGAAACTGGCTACACCTTC.

The chain employs TRBV29-1 and TRBJ2-1; D ambiguous. This CDR3 has 13 residues. Trimming took off 6 bases at V and 1 base at J, with 10 bases between the two ends. CDR1 and CDR2 from the germline V gene are SQVTM and ANQGSEA. The CDR3 spells CSVARVSYNEQFF. CDR3 in DNA: TGCAGCGTGGCCCGGGTTTCCTACAATGAGCAGTTCTTC.

This chain links TRBV15 with TRBJ1-2; D is uncertain. V was trimmed by 5 bases and J by 5 bases, leaving 12 bases between them. CDR3 length equals 13 residues. Per germline, CDR1 LNHNV and CDR2 YYDKDF (reference sequence). DNA for the CDR3: TGTGCCACCAGCTCGCGTCGGTTATATGGCTACACCTTC. This sequence encodes CATSSRRLYGYTF.

V usage is TRBV11-3 and J usage is TRBJ2-4; maybe TRBD1 (6 bases). The germline CDR1 and CDR2 sequences are SGHNT and YENEEA. V shed 4 bases and J shed 7 bases, with 14 bases lying between them. The CDR3 is 14 residues long. CDR3 in DNA: TGTGCCAGCAGCTCAGTACAGGGCGTCAACATTCAGTACTTC. Protein product: CASSSVQGVNIQYF.

The gene calls are TRBV11-3 and TRBJ2-2, with 7 bases identical to TRBD1. Germline CDR1 is SGHNT and CDR2 is YENEEA. V was pared by 1 base and J by 6 bases, with 2 bases of the junction left unmatched. The CDR3 covers 14 residues. The CDR3 protein is CASSLVQGAGELFF. CDR3 in DNA: TGTGCCAGCAGCTTAGTTCAGGGGGCCGGGGAGCTGTTTTTT.

This clone was picked up one time. This chain joins TRBV5-1 and TRBJ2-1, with a possible D match to TRBD2 (6 bases). This CDR3 spans 18 amino acids. The germline CDR1 and CDR2 sequences are SGHRS and YFSETQ. Trimming stripped 5 bases from V and 4 bases from J, with 25 bases between. Here the CDR3 reads CASRVGTSMGYGYNEQFF. DNA for the CDR3: TGCGCCAGCAGAGTCGGAACTAGCATGGGATACGGGTACAATGAGCAGTTCTTC.

V is TRBV19 and J is TRBJ2-6; the match to TRBD1 covers 8 bases. Trimming at V came to 2 bases and at J to 1 base, leaving 10 bases not matched to a gene. This CDR3 region has 19 residues. The germline gives CDR1 LNHDA, CDR2 SQIVND (reference sequence). CDR3 sequence: CASSIPGQGWGSGANVLTF. The CDR3 DNA reads as TGTGCCAGTAGTATACCCGGACAGGGTTGGGGATCTGGGGCCAACGTCCTGACTTTC.

The rearrangement links TRBV7-8 to TRBJ2-3; the D gene is possibly TRBD2 (5 bases). Germline V gives CDR1 SGHVS, CDR2 FQNEAQ. Trimming removed 6 bases from V and 3 bases from J, with 16 bases in between. CDR3 length: 15 residues. Here the CDR3 reads CASSRTHGVTDTQYF. CDR3 coding DNA: TGTGCCAGCAGTAGGACTCACGGGGTTACAGATACGCAGTATTTT.

As DNA, the CDR3 is TGTGCCAGCTCACCACCGGGCACGACAATAAATTCACCCCTCCACTTT. Its translation is CASSPPGTTINSPLHF. The chain carries TRBV18 and TRBJ1-6; D uncertain. There are 16 residues in the CDR3. V was cut by 0 bases and J by 7 bases, with 13 bases left in between. Germline V gene data show CDR1 as KGHSH and CDR2 as LQKENI.

The CDR3 DNA follows: TGTGCCAGCAGTGGGGGCGGCCTCGTCAACACCGGGGAGCTGTTTTTT. Its protein is CASSGGGLVNTGELFF. The chain joins TRBV27 to TRBJ2-2; a weak D match, TRBD1 (6 bases). The CDR3 has 16 amino acids. The V end lost 5 bases, the J end lost 2 bases, and 15 bases lay between the germline ends. Germline-derived CDR1 and CDR2 are MNHEY and SMNVEV (reference sequence).

The chain is built from TRBV5-6 and TRBJ1-1; 10 bases line up with TRBD1. The CDR3 is 17 amino acids. The trim removed 5 bases at V and 4 bases at J, leaving 14 bases unmatched. CDR1 is SGHDT, CDR2 YYEEEE, per germline. CDR3 nucleotides: TGTGCCAGCAGTCATGACAGGGGGCTAGTATATGGCACTGAAGCTTTCTTT. As protein: CASSHDRGLVYGTEAFF. Using reference TRBV5-6 and TRBJ1-1 for the parts outside the CDR3, the full variable domain is DAGVTQSPTHLIKTRGQQVTLRCSPKSGHDTVSWYQQALGQGPQFIFQYYEEEERQRGNFPDRFSGHQFPNYSSELNVNALLLGDSALYLCASSHDRGLVYGTEAFFGQGTRLTVV.

The chain is built from TRBV7-2 and TRBJ2-3; D perhaps matches TRBD2 (6 bases). Germline CDR1 and CDR2: SGHTA and FQGNSA. Trimming left V 8 bases short and J 1 base short, with 10 bases between. This CDR3 spans 13 amino acids. CDR3 DNA: TGTGCCAGCGGATCGGGGGGCACAGATACGCAGTATTTT. Encoded protein: CASGSGGTDTQYF.

The chain links TRBV27 to TRBJ1-5; D is unresolved. CDR3 size: 15 residues. CDR1 is MNHEY and CDR2 is SMNVEV in the germline V gene (reference sequence). V was clipped by 5 bases and J by 0 bases, with 11 bases between them. Here the CDR3 reads CASSEAQYSNQPQHF. CDR3 nucleotide sequence: TGTGCCAGCAGTGAGGCCCAGTATAGCAATCAGCCCCAGCATTTT.

This sequence joins TRBV11-2 and TRBJ1-1, with D possibly TRBD1 on 5 matching bases. The CDR3 loop spans 18 amino acids. Germline V gene sequence: CDR1 SGHAT, CDR2 FQNNGV. V lost 4 bases, J lost 0 bases, and 21 bases lay in between. CDR3 residues: CASSSLPRVLSLNTEAFF. CDR3 sequence (DNA): TGTGCCAGCAGCTCCTTGCCCAGGGTTTTGAGTCTGAACACTGAAGCTTTCTTT.

This chain joins TRBV5-6 and TRBJ2-3, with D perhaps matching TRBD1 (5 bases). V was cut by 2 bases and J by 2 bases, with 9 bases left in between. The germline V gene encodes CDR1 SGHDT and CDR2 YYEEEE. This CDR3 has 14 amino acids. CDR3 coding DNA: TGTGCCAGCAGCTTCAGGACACCCACAGATACGCAGTATTTT. Translating it yields CASSFRTPTDTQYF. Together with reference TRBV5-6 and TRBJ2-3, the CDR3 gives the full variable domain: DAGVTQSPTHLIKTRGQQVTLRCSPKSGHDTVSWYQQALGQGPQFIFQYYEEEERQRGNFPDRFSGHQFPNYSSELNVNALLLGDSALYLCASSFRTPTDTQYFGPGTRLTVL.

CDR3 nucleotides: TGTGCCAGCAGTGCATCCCTAGGGGGATTCACCTACAATGAGCAGTTCTTC. This encodes CASSASLGGFTYNEQFF. The chain has TRBV25-1 and TRBJ2-1; D is possibly TRBD1 (6 bases). The CDR3 spans 17 residues. The V end was cut by 4 bases, the J end by 2 bases, with 18 bases between. Per germline, CDR1 MGHDK and CDR2 SYGVNS. The whole variable domain, remainder taken from reference TRBV25-1 and TRBJ2-1, is EADIYQTPRYLVIGTGKKITLECSQTMGHDKMYWYQQDPGMELHLIHYSYGVNSTEKGDLSSESTVSRIRTEHFPLTLESARPSHTSQYLCASSASLGGFTYNEQFFGPGTRLTVL.

This sequence joins TRBV5-8 and TRBJ1-2; D is ambiguous. The CDR3 loop spans 13 amino acids. Trimming removed 4 bases at V and 4 bases at J, with 11 bases between. Per the germline V gene, CDR1 is SGHTS and CDR2 is YDEGEE. CDR3 DNA sequence: TGTGCCAGCAGCCTTTGGGCAGTCTATGGCTACACCTTC. Amino acids: CASSLWAVYGYTF.

The J gene is TRBJ2-2, the V gene TRBV19; D is undetermined. The germline V and J ends were trimmed by 7 bases and 1 base, with 13 bases remaining between them. Germline-derived CDR1 and CDR2 are LNHDA and SQIVND (reference sequence). The CDR3 loop spans 15 amino acids. CDR3 region: CASKSQELNTGELFF. The CDR3 nucleotides are TGTGCCAGTAAATCTCAGGAACTGAACACCGGGGAGCTGTTTTTT. The full variable domain, completed using reference TRBV19 and TRBJ2-2, is DGGITQSPKYLFRKEGQNVTLSCEQNLNHDAMYWYRQDPGQGLRLIYYSQIVNDFQKGDIAEGYSVSREKKESFPLTVTSAQKNPTAFYLCASKSQELNTGELFFGEGSRLTVL.

This clone has only a few counts. The genes are TRBV28 and TRBJ1-2, with TRBD1 identical over 7 bases. The germline V gene encodes CDR1 MDHEN and CDR2 SYDVKM. CDR3 length equals 15 residues. Trimming removed 5 bases from V and 3 bases from J; junction bases left unmatched: 9. The CDR3 coding sequence is TGTGCCAGCAGTCGCCAAACAGGGGTCTACTATGGCTACACCTTC. Amino acids: CASSRQTGVYYGYTF.

The chain employs TRBV5-1 and TRBJ2-1; weak D call: TRBD1 (6 bases). Germline V gene data show CDR1 as SGHRS and CDR2 as YFSETQ. V gave up 0 bases and J gave up 8 bases, with 12 bases separating them. The CDR3 covers 14 residues. CDR3 amino acids: CASSLGLAGDEQFF. The CDR3, as DNA: TGCGCCAGCAGCTTGGGCCTAGCAGGGGATGAGCAGTTCTTC. Filled out from reference TRBV5-1 and TRBJ2-1, the complete variable domain reads KAGVTQTPRYLIKTRGQQVTLSCSPISGHRSVSWYQQTPGQGLQFLFEYFSETQRNKGNFPGRFSGRQFSNSRSEMNVSTLELGDSALYLCASSLGLAGDEQFFGPGTRLTVL.